These 28 T cell receptor beta chains share one sample of origin, sequenced in a study of PD-1 blockade in mismatch repair-deficient tumors. Sequenced by immunoSEQ multiplex PCR; TCRdb stores in-frame clones only, minus some. The sample has 15,000 to 20,000 clones; 75% to 90% are singletons. The source was PBMCs, collected approximately 22 weeks after starting pembrolizumab. These receptor sequences come from an adult with mismatch repair-deficient cancer.

The J gene is TRBJ1-5, the V gene TRBV2; no clear D. The length of the CDR3 is 15 residues. V lost 3 bases to trimming and J lost 4 bases, with 13 bases between them. CDR1 SNHLY and CDR2 FYNNEI come from the germline V gene. The DNA for the CDR3 is TGTGCCAGCAGTGAGTTCTGGGCCAAGAATCAGCCCCAGCATTTT. It codes for CASSEFWAKNQPQHF.

The rearrangement joins TRBV27 to TRBJ1-3, with no clear D. The CDR3 totals 15 residues. The germline gives CDR1 MNHEY, CDR2 SMNVEV (reference sequence). The germline V and J ends were trimmed by 6 bases and 0 bases, with 12 bases remaining between them. The CDR3: CASSFYTISGNTIYF. The DNA of the CDR3 is TGTGCCAGCAGCTTTTACACGATCTCTGGAAACACCATATATTTT.

This clone was seen just once. The CDR3 is CAWSVARGRAYEQFF. The CDR3, as DNA: TGTGCCTGGAGTGTAGCTCGCGGGAGGGCCTATGAGCAGTTCTTC. This chain connects TRBV30 to TRBJ2-1; 9 bases agree with TRBD2. V was pared by 0 bases and J by 8 bases, with 8 bases of the junction left unmatched. CDR3 length equals 15 residues. Germline V gene lookup returns CDR1 GTSNPN and CDR2 SVGIG (reference sequence). The variable domain in full, with the rest retrieved from reference TRBV30 and TRBJ2-1, is SQTIHQWPATLVQPVGSPLSLECTVEGTSNPNLYWYRQAAGRGLQLLFYSVGIGQISSEVPQNLSASRPQDRQFILSSKKLLLSDSGFYLCAWSVARGRAYEQFFGPGTRLTVL.

The chain uses TRBV19 and TRBJ1-3; weak D call: TRBD1 (5 bases). V shed 3 bases and J shed 0 bases, with 12 bases lying between them. The CDR3 covers 16 residues. Per the germline V gene, CDR1 is LNHDA and CDR2 is SQIVND (reference sequence). The CDR3 here is CASSMTDIHSGNTIYF. The CDR3, as DNA: TGTGCCAGTAGTATGACGGACATACACTCTGGAAACACCATATATTTT.

This chain connects TRBV29-1 to TRBJ2-3; tentative D call: TRBD1 (5 bases). The CDR3 is 14 amino acids. V was cut by 7 bases and J by 1 base, with 15 bases left in between. From germline, CDR1 is SQVTM and CDR2 ANQGSEA. CDR3 in amino acids: CSGRAAPGTDTQYF. In DNA, the CDR3 is TGCAGCGGCAGGGCGGCGCCCGGCACAGATACGCAGTATTTT.

This chain links TRBV27 with TRBJ2-1; no clear D gene. The CDR3 extends over 15 amino acids. Trimming pared 6 bases from V and 4 bases from J, leaving 16 bases between. Germline V gene sequence: CDR1 MNHEY, CDR2 SMNVEV (reference sequence). CDR3 region: CASRPHSQSYNEQFF. The CDR3 bases are TGTGCCAGCAGGCCTCACAGCCAATCTTACAATGAGCAGTTCTTC.

This clone was found once. CDR3 residues: CASSLGSTEAFF. CDR3 DNA sequence: TGCGCCAGCAGCTTGGGGAGCACTGAAGCTTTCTTT. The rearrangement links TRBV5-1 to TRBJ1-1; D unresolved. The V gene's germline CDR1 is SGHRS and CDR2 YFSETQ. This CDR3 has 12 residues. The V end lost 0 bases, the J end lost 4 bases, and 4 bases lay between the germline ends. Full variable domain (missing parts from reference TRBV5-1 and TRBJ1-1): KAGVTQTPRYLIKTRGQQVTLSCSPISGHRSVSWYQQTPGQGLQFLFEYFSETQRNKGNFPGRFSGRQFSNSRSEMNVSTLELGDSALYLCASSLGSTEAFFGQGTRLTVV.

This chain connects TRBV19 to TRBJ2-1; D is undetermined. CDR3 size: 12 residues. The germline V gene encodes CDR1 LNHDA and CDR2 SQIVND (reference sequence). V shed 2 bases and J shed 3 bases, with 2 bases lying between them. CDR3 DNA: TGTGCCAGTAGTATATACTACAATGAGCAGTTCTTC. Protein sequence: CASSIYYNEQFF.

The V gene is TRBV5-1, the J gene TRBJ1-2; 7 bases are shared with TRBD1. V was pared by 0 bases and J by 8 bases, with 7 bases of the junction left unmatched. The CDR3 has 14 residues. The germline V gene encodes CDR1 SGHRS and CDR2 YFSETQ. The CDR3 region is CASSLGGQAGGYTF. CDR3 nucleotides: TGCGCCAGCAGCTTGGGAGGACAGGCTGGGGGCTACACCTTC.

The rearrangement joins TRBV6-6 to TRBJ2-5, with 9 positions matching TRBD1. V was clipped by 7 bases and J by 3 bases; unmatched bases: 9. The CDR3 totals 15 residues. Germline assignment: CDR1 MNHNY and CDR2 SVGAGI (reference sequence). The CDR3 DNA reads as TGTGCCAGCAAAAACCCCGGGACAGGGAAAGAGACCCAGTACTTC. This codes for CASKNPGTGKETQYF.

V and J are TRBV28 and TRBJ1-5; 7 bases are a match to TRBD1. V lost 1 base and J lost 1; bases outside the gene matches: 4. This CDR3 spans 16 amino acids. The V gene's germline CDR1 is MDHEN and CDR2 SYDVKM. The CDR3 nucleotides are TGTGCCAGCAGTTTATCAGGGGGAGTGAGCAATCAGCCCCAGCATTTT. It is translated as CASSLSGGVSNQPQHF.

This clone has a single count. The chain links TRBV5-1 to TRBJ2-1; perhaps TRBD1 as D (5 bases). V was shortened by 0 bases and J by 7 bases, with 11 bases between the two germline ends. Germline V lookup: CDR1 SGHRS, CDR2 YFSETQ. There are 14 residues in the CDR3. CDR3 DNA sequence: TGCGCCAGCAGCTTGGACGCAGGGTGGAATGAGCAGTTCTTC. This translates into CASSLDAGWNEQFF.

A remark on this clone: The germline gene is not matched at one end of the junction; a read error may be the cause. This rearrangement joins TRBV28 to TRBJ2-1; 9 bases fit TRBD2. Germline CDR1 is MDHEN and CDR2 is SYDVKM. The CDR3 totals 12 residues. CDR3 coding DNA: TGTGCCAGCGAATTTCGGCGGGAGGGGATAGTCTTC. Translating it yields CASEFRREGIVF.

The V and J genes are TRBV30 and TRBJ2-7; 9 nucleotides match TRBD1. CDR3 length: 14 amino acids. Trimming removed 4 bases from V and 5 bases from J; junction bases left unmatched: 9. In germline, CDR1 is GTSNPN, CDR2 SVGIG (reference sequence). CDR3 amino acids: CAWNGLTGGNEQYF. CDR3 in DNA: TGTGCCTGGAATGGTCTGACAGGGGGGAACGAGCAGTACTTC.

CDR3 region: CSAGLGQETQYF. The CDR3 region has the DNA TGCAGCGCCGGACTAGGGCAAGAGACCCAGTACTTC. The chain employs TRBV29-1 and TRBJ2-5, with 7 positions matching TRBD2. The CDR3 loop spans 12 amino acids. The germline gives CDR1 SQVTM, CDR2 ANQGSEA. After removal of 7 bases from V and 2 bases from J, the junction contained 4 bases not matched to a gene.

The chain joins TRBV9 to TRBJ2-7; 7 bases fit TRBD1. J gave up 2 bases and V 7 bases, and 12 bases lay outside the gene matches. The germline V gene encodes CDR1 SGDLS and CDR2 YYNGEE. This CDR3 spans 15 amino acids. CDR3 residues: CASGPSGTETYEQYF. In nucleotides, the CDR3 is TGTGCCAGCGGACCATCCGGGACAGAGACCTACGAGCAGTACTTC.

This sequence joins TRBV12-2 and TRBJ2-1; the D segment call TRBD2 is taken from the table without a DNA check. TRBV12-2 is an annotated pseudogene. The CDR3 covers 13 residues. The CDR3 DNA sequence: TGTGCAAGTCGTGCGGGAGTAAGCAATGAGCAGTTCTTC. Encoded protein: CASRAGVSNEQFF.

The chain recombines TRBV28 with TRBJ1-2, with D possibly being TRBD1 (5 bases). The CDR3 has 15 residues. V was cut by 3 bases and J by 2 bases, with 13 bases left in between. Germline V gives CDR1 MDHEN, CDR2 SYDVKM. Here the CDR3 DNA reads TGTGCCAGCAGTTTCGTGACAGTGCCGAACTATGGCTACACCTTC. It specifies CASSFVTVPNYGYTF.

The chain recombines TRBV7-6 with TRBJ2-1, with 11 bases fitting TRBD2. The CDR3 has 14 residues. V lost 0 bases, J lost 9 bases, and 1 base stayed unmatched. The V gene's germline CDR1 is SGHVS and CDR2 FNYEAQ. CDR3 region: CASSLATSGAEQFF. The CDR3, as DNA: TGTGCCAGCAGCTTAGCGACTAGCGGGGCTGAGCAGTTCTTC.

The chain employs TRBV5-4 and TRBJ2-7; 14 positions agree with TRBD2. This CDR3 is 14 amino acids long. J gave up 0 bases and V 7 bases, and 0 bases lay outside the gene matches. CDR1 is SGHNT, CDR2 YYREEE, per germline (reference sequence). CDR3 sequence: CASGTSGSSYEQYF. CDR3 DNA sequence: TGTGCCAGCGGGACTAGCGGGAGCTCCTACGAGCAGTACTTC.

The chain is built from TRBV11-3 and TRBJ2-5, with 10 bases that match TRBD2. V gave up 2 bases and J gave up 5 bases; unmatched junction bases: 5. From germline, CDR1 is SGHNT and CDR2 YENEEA. The CDR3 is 15 amino acids. The CDR3 spells CASSLLAGVGETQYF. CDR3 coding DNA: TGTGCCAGCAGCTTACTAGCGGGAGTCGGGGAGACCCAGTACTTC.

The chain links TRBV27 to TRBJ2-5; weak D call: TRBD1 (5 bases). Germline CDR1 MNHEY, CDR2 SMNVEV (reference sequence). The V end was cut by 6 bases, the J end by 5 bases, with 19 bases between. The CDR3 spans 15 residues. The CDR3 region is CASSQDRSLWETQYF. CDR3 nucleotide sequence: TGTGCCAGCAGCCAAGACAGATCCCTCTGGGAGACCCAGTACTTC.

The chain is built from TRBV5-1 and TRBJ2-3; the D gene is possibly TRBD1 (6 bases). The CDR3 is 16 amino acids. V was cut by 4 bases and J by 2 bases, with 17 bases left in between. The V gene's germline CDR1 is SGHRS and CDR2 YFSETQ. As DNA, the CDR3 is TGCGCCAGCAGCCTTAACCCGACAGGCCCCACAGATACGCAGTATTTT. Its translation: CASSLNPTGPTDTQYF.

The V and J genes are TRBV28 and TRBJ1-3, with TRBD1 as a possible D gene (5 bases). The V end was cut by 4 bases, the J end by 1 base, with 14 bases between. Germline assignment: CDR1 MDHEN and CDR2 SYDVKM. The CDR3 is 16 residues long. As DNA, the CDR3 is TGTGCCAGCAGTTCACCCTTTCAGGGATCTGGAAACACCATATATTTT. It codes for CASSSPFQGSGNTIYF. The complete variable domain, with remaining parts taken from reference TRBV28 and TRBJ1-3, reads DVKVTQSSRYLVKRTGEKVFLECVQDMDHENMFWYRQDPGLGLRLIYFSYDVKMKEKGDIPEGYSVSREKKERFSLILESASTNQTSMYLCASSSPFQGSGNTIYFGEGSWLTVV.

The V gene is TRBV19, the J gene TRBJ1-2; TRBD1 matches 8 bases. V dropped 5 bases and J dropped 6; count of bases not matched to a gene: 5. In germline, CDR1 is LNHDA, CDR2 SQIVND (reference sequence). CDR3 size: 13 residues. CDR3 amino acids: CASSDRGGDGYTF. The CDR3 DNA follows: TGTGCCAGTAGTGACAGGGGCGGGGATGGCTACACCTTC.

The chain is built from TRBV6-1 and TRBJ1-5; 9 nucleotides agree with TRBD1. The germline gives CDR1 MNHNS, CDR2 SASEGT. The CDR3 consists of 17 residues. The V segment lost 4 bases and the J segment 0 bases; nucleotides outside the gene matches: 7. Written as DNA, the CDR3 is TGTGCCAGCAGTGTCCTCGGGACAGGGAATAGCAATCAGCCCCAGCATTTT. As protein: CASSVLGTGNSNQPQHF.

The chain uses TRBV6-1 and TRBJ2-7; 10 bases line up with TRBD2. V was clipped by 5 bases and J by 2 bases; unmatched bases: 6. This CDR3 is 15 amino acids long. Germline CDR1 and CDR2: MNHNS and SASEGT. The CDR3 coding sequence is TGTGCCAGCAGTTTGGGACTAGCGTCAACCTACGAGCAGTACTTC. Its translation: CASSLGLASTYEQYF.

The CDR3 region is CAWRGHMNTEAFF. The CDR3 bases are TGTGCCTGGAGAGGACATATGAACACTGAAGCTTTCTTT. The chain couples TRBV30 to TRBJ1-1, with D perhaps TRBD1 (5 bases). Trimming removed 3 bases from V and 0 bases from J, with 8 bases in between. The CDR3 covers 13 residues. Germline values: CDR1 GTSNPN, CDR2 SVGIG (reference sequence).